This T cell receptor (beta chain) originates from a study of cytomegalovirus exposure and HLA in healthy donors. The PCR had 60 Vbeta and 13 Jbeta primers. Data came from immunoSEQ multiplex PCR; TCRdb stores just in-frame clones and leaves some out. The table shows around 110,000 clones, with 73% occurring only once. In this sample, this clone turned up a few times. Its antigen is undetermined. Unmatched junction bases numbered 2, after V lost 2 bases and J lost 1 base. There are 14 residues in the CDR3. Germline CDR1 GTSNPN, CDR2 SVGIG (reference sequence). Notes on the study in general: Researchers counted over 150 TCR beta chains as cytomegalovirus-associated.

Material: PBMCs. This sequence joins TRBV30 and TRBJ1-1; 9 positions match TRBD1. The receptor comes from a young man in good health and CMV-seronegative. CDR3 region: CAWSLGQGNTEAFF. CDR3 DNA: TGTGCCTGGAGTTTGGGACAGGGGAACACTGAAGCTTTCTTT. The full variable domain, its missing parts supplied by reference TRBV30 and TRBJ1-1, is SQTIHQWPATLVQPVGSPLSLECTVEGTSNPNLYWYRQAAGRGLQLLFYSVGIGQISSEVPQNLSASRPQDRQFILSSKKLLLSDSGFYLCAWSLGQGNTEAFFGQGTRLTVV.